A single sample is the source of the 2 T cell receptor beta chains below, sequenced in a study of early T cells in non-severe SARS-CoV-2 infection (dated by TCRdb to the early 2020s). To prepare the library, 5' RACE was applied. TCRdb shows the sequencer as NextSeq 500. Using fastp trimming at Q25 and MiXCR clonotype assembly, TCRdb reanalyzed the public sequencing data and kept in-frame beta chains. Entries are consolidated by CDR3 protein sequence, retaining the most common genes and DNA. The sample table contains about 83,000 distinct CDR3 sequences; only one count was recorded for about 14% of them. The top ten constitute roughly 3% of the sample. Sample: whole blood. These receptors were obtained from an adult who was a healthcare worker with PCR-confirmed SARS-CoV-2 infection or an uninfected control (not recorded which).

This clonotype has at least ten counts. The CDR3 here is CSAPGQGMYGYTF. DNA of the CDR3: TGCAGTGCCCCGGGACAGGGAATGTATGGCTACACCTTC. The chain is built from TRBV20-1 and TRBJ1-2, with 9 bases matching TRBD1. The length of the CDR3 is 13 residues. CDR1 is DFQATT, CDR2 SNEGSKA, per germline (reference sequence). V shed 6 bases and J 5 bases; nucleotides not matched to a gene: 7.

This clonotype was recorded a few times. This sequence joins TRBV6-6 and TRBJ1-6; D not certain. Germline CDR1 MNHNY, CDR2 SVGAGI (reference sequence). Deletions cut 7 bases from V and 7 bases from J, with 14 bases between. The CDR3 covers 14 residues. The DNA of the CDR3 is TGTGCCAGCACCCCGGGCCTGGGGAATTCACCCCTCCACTTT. Its translation: CASTPGLGNSPLHF.